These T cell receptor beta chains were read from a single sample in a study of blood T cell repertoires in COVID-19. The data were produced by immunoSEQ multiplex PCR, yet TCRdb's version contains in-frame clones alone and is incomplete. This table holds over 100,000 clones, over 70% found once. Sequenced: peripheral blood. The source of these receptors is a human donor in a cohort sampled during active or convalescent COVID-19. The conserved cysteine and the conserved F or W are not part of the CDR3 here.

>TRBJ1-2|11|TRBV29-1
SALGWGGYGYT
>TRBJ1-1|10|TRBV24-1
MVRGTNTEAF
>TRBJ2-1|13|TRBV7-9
ASIPHSGGHNEQF
>TRBJ1-2|11|TRBV11-2
ASSLGAGVGYT
>TRBJ2-7|13|TRBV14
ASSQGTAPPYEQY
>TRBJ2-2|12|TRBV24-1
ATSASHGTGELF
>TRBJ2-3|16|TRBV7-2
ASSHSSPGQGGTDTQY
>TRBJ1-3|15|TRBV21-1
ASSTRDSLSSGNTIY
>TRBJ2-1|16|TRBV29-1
SVEKDRRTSGRRDEQF
>TRBJ1-2|11|TRBV3-1/TRBV3-2
ASSQGGNYGYT
>TRBJ2-1|11|TRBV7-9
ASSLATETGEF
>TRBJ1-2|11|TRBV4-3
ASSQSRDREVT
>TRBJ1-2|9|TRBV20-1
SARSGSGYT
>TRBJ2-3|14|TRBV7-2
ASSPGTSGYTDTQY
>TRBJ2-5|11|TRBV4-3
ASSPYPRETQY
>TRBJ2-1|11|TRBV28
ASNSPFSNEQF
>TRBJ2-7|12|TRBV29-1
SGTTSGGSYEQY
>TRBJ1-1|11|TRBV2
ASSRGAFTEAF
>TRBJ2-2|13|TRBV7-8
ASSTGLADTGELF
>TRBJ1-5|13|TRBV5-1
ASSLGDTSNQPQH
>TRBJ1-4|13|TRBV9
ASSIGTAINEKLF
>TRBJ2-5|14|TRBV20-1
SASPGGTGFYETQY
>TRBJ1-1|12|TRBV28
ASSPPAGRTEAF
>TRBJ2-1|14|TRBV24-1
ATSDSTGLTTNEQF
>TRBJ2-2|13|TRBV2
ASNGYVGDTGELF
>TRBJ2-1|11|TRBV29-1
SVSGQRYNEQF
>TRBJ1-2|12|TRBV24-1
ATSDSGQNYGYT
>TRBJ1-6|12|TRBV27
ASKRVSGSSPLH
>TRBJ2-5|12|TRBV18
ASSPQTGQETQY
>TRBJ1-5|16|TRBV28
ASSFSWTGVPRGGPQH
>TRBJ1-1|11|TRBV6-6
ASSGPGETEAF
>TRBJ2-1|12|TRBV11-3
ASSLRPSSSEQF
>TRBJ2-1|13|TRBV7-2
ASSTGLAKNNEQF
>TRBJ2-1|10|TRBV6-5
ASSSGAIEQF
>TRBJ2-1|11|TRBV28
ASGVNPYNEQF